The rows below give T cell receptor beta chains drawn from one sample of a study of cytomegalovirus exposure and HLA in healthy donors. Clones were sequenced by immunoSEQ multiplex PCR, and TCRdb holds only the in-frame ones, with some missing. The table records under 150,000 clones, around 80% of them present only once. The material sequenced was PBMCs. These receptors were obtained from a woman aged 45-65 years in good health and CMV-seronegative. Both conserved end residues are part of each CDR3. D genes are given only for firm matches. Size tells how often a clone was seen (once, few, many) or the class of an expanded clone, and some rows leave it out.

cdr3_aa cdr3_nt clone_size d_call j_call v_call
CASSLGGVNEQFF TGTGCCAGCAGCTTAGGGGGAGTCAATGAGCAGTTCTTC few . TRBJ2-1 TRBV7-8
CSVGGTSGRPFSYEQYF TGCAGCGTTGGGGGGACTAGCGGGCGTCCTTTCTCCTACGAGCAGTACTTC . TRBD2 TRBJ2-7 TRBV29-1
CATSRDRSGSGEQYF TGTGCCACCAGCAGAGATCGGAGCGGGAGTGGAGAGCAGTACTTC . TRBD2 TRBJ2-7 TRBV15
CASSPDPGLVLETQYF TGTGCCAGCAGTCCAGACCCCGGACTAGTCTTGGAGACCCAGTACTTC . TRBD2 TRBJ2-5 TRBV27
CASSPRQLDSNEQFF TGTGCCAGCAGCCCTAGACAATTGGACAGCAATGAGCAGTTCTTC few . TRBJ2-1 TRBV7-9
CASSEVPVAGNTIYF TGTGCCAGCAGTGAAGTCCCGGTAGCTGGAAACACCATATATTTT few . TRBJ1-3 TRBV6-1
CASSPIFQGTGNTIYF TGTGCCAGCAGCCCGATTTTCCAGGGTACTGGAAACACCATATATTTT . . TRBJ1-3 TRBV13
CASSLGGDRSEAFF TGTGCCAGCAGCTTAGGGGGGGACAGAAGTGAGGCTTTCTTT . TRBD1 TRBJ1-1 TRBV7-9
CASSLPDRGYGYTF TGTGCCAGCAGCTTACCGGACAGGGGATATGGCTACACCTTC . TRBD1 TRBJ1-2 TRBV7-9
CASSLASGITDTQYF TGCGCCAGCAGCTTGGCTAGCGGGATCACAGATACGCAGTATTTT . TRBD2 TRBJ2-3 TRBV5-1
CASKREGRAGELFF TGTGCCAGCAAGCGGGAGGGCCGGGCCGGGGAGCTGTTTTTT . TRBD2 TRBJ2-2 TRBV6-5
CASGFLAGTGYTDTQYF TGTGCTAGTGGTTTCCTCGCCGGGACAGGGTACACAGATACGCAGTATTTT few TRBD1 TRBJ2-3 TRBV12-5
CASGDSLNEAFF TGTGCCAGTGGGGACAGCTTAAATGAAGCTTTCTTT . TRBD1 TRBJ1-1 TRBV6-6
CASSLFRSSNTGELFF TGTGCCAGCAGCTTATTTCGGAGTTCGAACACCGGGGAGCTGTTTTTT . . TRBJ2-2 TRBV7-6
CASSLYPSGMGETQYF TGTGCCAGCAGTTTATATCCTAGCGGGATGGGAGAGACCCAGTACTTC . TRBD2 TRBJ2-5 TRBV27
CAIRGADEQFF TGTGCCATCAGGGGGGCTGATGAGCAGTTCTTC . . TRBJ2-1 TRBV10-3
CASSQDRSLKNIQYF TGCGCCAGCAGCCAAGACAGGTCCCTCAAAAACATTCAGTACTTC . . TRBJ2-4 TRBV4-1
CAISEAYYQFF TGTGCCATCTCCGAGGCCTACTATCAGTTCTTC . . TRBJ2-1 TRBV2
CASSPKIRSGKGADTQYF TGTGCCAGCAGCCCAAAAATTCGTAGCGGGAAAGGGGCAGATACGCAGTATTTT . TRBD2 TRBJ2-3 TRBV7-9
CAWSVNGGELFF TGTGCCTGGAGTGTAAACGGCGGGGAGCTGTTTTTT few . TRBJ2-2 TRBV30
CASTYSLAGGVGTDTQYF TGTGCCAGCACCTATTCGCTAGCGGGAGGTGTGGGCACAGATACGCAGTATTTT once TRBD2 TRBJ2-3 TRBV2
CASSQTGVSYNEQFF TGCGCCAGCAGCCAAACAGGGGTCTCCTACAATGAGCAGTTCTTC . TRBD1 TRBJ2-1 TRBV4-3
CASSDGRGSEQFF TGTGCCAGCAGTGACGGCAGGGGGAGTGAGCAGTTCTTC . TRBD1 TRBJ2-1 TRBV6-4
CASSPGIWSDTEAFF TGTGCCAGCAGCCCAGGGATATGGTCGGACACTGAAGCTTTCTTT . . TRBJ1-1 TRBV27
CASSPRQGADTEAFF TGTGCCAGCAGCCCGAGACAGGGTGCGGACACTGAAGCTTTCTTT . TRBD1 TRBJ1-1 TRBV9
CAWFRREEAGELFF TGTGCCTGGTTTCGACGGGAGGAGGCCGGGGAGCTGTTTTTT . TRBD2 TRBJ2-2 TRBV30
CASSKYYEGRGNEKLFF TGTGCCAGCAGCAAATACTACGAGGGGAGGGGGAATGAAAAACTGTTTTTT . . TRBJ1-4 TRBV21-1
CARSSTGGDTEAFF TGTGCCAGAAGTTCCACCGGGGGGGACACTGAAGCTTTCTTT . . TRBJ1-1 TRBV5-3
CAITLRRDRGSYEQYF TGTGCCATCACCTTGCGCCGGGACAGGGGATCCTACGAGCAGTACTTC . TRBD1 TRBJ2-7 TRBV10-3
CASSLTQGASTGELFF TGTGCCAGCAGTTTGACACAGGGGGCTTCCACCGGGGAGCTGTTTTTT once TRBD1 TRBJ2-2 TRBV27
CATSRGLAGGPSTDTQYF TGTGCCACCAGCCGGGGACTAGCGGGAGGGCCAAGCACAGATACGCAGTATTTT . TRBD2 TRBJ2-3 TRBV15
CSGSLQGARTEAFF TGCAGCGGGTCCCTACAGGGGGCGCGCACTGAAGCTTTCTTT . TRBD1 TRBJ1-1 TRBV29-1
CASSLSPGVYNEQFF TGTGCCAGCAGCTTATCGCCAGGGGTATACAATGAGCAGTTCTTC . . TRBJ2-1 TRBV7-3
CASSPSGNYQETQYF TGTGCCAGCAGCCCTAGCGGGAATTACCAAGAGACCCAGTACTTC . TRBD2 TRBJ2-5 TRBV7-3
CASSLAGQYEAFF TGTGCCAGCAGTTTAGCGGGGCAGTATGAAGCTTTCTTT . . TRBJ1-1 TRBV27
CASRLTGGTEAFF TGTGCCAGCAGGTTAACAGGGGGAACTGAAGCTTTCTTT . TRBD1 TRBJ1-1 TRBV2
CASSVSGRTTDTQYF TGTGCCAGCAGCGTAAGCGGGCGCACCACAGATACGCAGTATTTT . . TRBJ2-3 TRBV9
CASRPWGGSTDTQYF TGCGCCAGCAGGCCCTGGGGGGGGAGCACAGATACGCAGTATTTT few TRBD2 TRBJ2-3 TRBV5-1
CASSLLDEKLFF TGTGCCAGCAGCCTACTCGATGAAAAACTGTTTTTT . . TRBJ1-4 TRBV7-9
CASSFIPGLRGTEAFF TGTGCCAGCAGCTTCATCCCGGGACTCAGAGGCACTGAAGCTTTCTTT . . TRBJ1-1 TRBV5-6
CSVAGQGNQPQHF TGCAGCGTTGCGGGACAGGGCAATCAGCCCCAGCATTTT once TRBD1 TRBJ1-5 TRBV29-1
CASSRGVGNSPLHF TGTGCCAGCAGCCGAGGTGTTGGGAATTCACCCCTCCACTTT few . TRBJ1-6 TRBV7-2
CASNLEGTAYSNQPQHF TGTGCCAGCAACCTAGAGGGGACTGCGTATAGCAATCAGCCCCAGCATTTT . . TRBJ1-5 TRBV21-1
CASSEAGTLSSYEQYF TGCGCCAGCAGTGAAGCCGGGACACTTAGCTCCTACGAGCAGTACTTC . . TRBJ2-7 TRBV5-1
CASSRDRGVYGYPF TGTGCCAGCAGTCGAGACCGGGGGGTCTATGGCTACCCCTTC . . TRBJ1-2 TRBV6-5
CASSFLGQFGYTF TGTGCCAGCAGTTTCCTCGGACAGTTTGGCTACACCTTC . . TRBJ1-2 TRBV27
CASRHTGTDTQYF TGTGCCAGCAGACACACAGGCACAGATACGCAGTATTTT . . TRBJ2-3 TRBV27
CASSRTVGSDGYTF TGTGCCAGCAGTAGGACAGTCGGTAGCGATGGCTACACCTTC . . TRBJ1-2 TRBV27
CASSLGGGSVNEQFF TGTGCCAGCAGCTTGGGTGGCGGGAGTGTCAATGAGCAGTTCTTC once TRBD2 TRBJ2-1 TRBV5-6
CASSMITGNQYNEQFF TGTGCCAGTAGTATGATAACAGGGAACCAATACAATGAGCAGTTCTTC . . TRBJ2-1 TRBV19
CASSLAGLSGANVLTF TGTGCCAGCAGCTTGGCCGGTCTCTCTGGGGCCAACGTCCTGACTTTC once . TRBJ2-6 TRBV5-6
CASSLIVHRSPGQGSTGNTIYF TGTGCCAGCAGTTTAATCGTACATCGTTCACCGGGACAGGGTTCGACTGGAAACACCATATATTTT . TRBD1 TRBJ1-3 TRBV28
CASSLSPLEDTQYF TGTGCCAGCAGCTTATCCCCCCTGGAGGATACGCAGTATTTT . . TRBJ2-3 TRBV7-9
CASSFTGPRRGYTF TGTGCCAGCAGCTTTACCGGGCCCCGGAGGGGCTACACCTTC . . TRBJ1-2 TRBV5-6
CASSSGTGFEKLFF TGTGCCAGCAGCTCCGGGACAGGTTTCGAAAAACTGTTTTTT few TRBD1 TRBJ1-4 TRBV14
CASSPTSLCELSGANVLTF TGCGCCAGCAGCCCAACTAGTTTATGTGAGTTATCTGGGGCCAACGTCCTGACTTTC . . TRBJ2-6 TRBV10-1
CASTGRDNTGELFF TGCGCCAGCACGGGGCGGGATAACACCGGGGAGCTGTTTTTT . . TRBJ2-2 TRBV5-1
CASSLDPLGLGTGGSYEQYF TGCGCCAGCAGCTTGGACCCCCTTGGCCTCGGGACAGGGGGTTCCTACGAGCAGTACTTC . TRBD1 TRBJ2-7 TRBV5-1
CASSLGAAEQYF TGTGCCAGCAGCTTAGGGGCAGCCGAGCAGTACTTC . . TRBJ2-7 TRBV7-2